Shown below are 28 T cell receptor beta chains from a single sample sequenced in a study of radiotherapy plus CTLA-4 blockade in lung cancer. The table came from immunoSEQ multiplex PCR; TCRdb's copy has only in-frame clones and leaves some out. The repertoire holds under 100,000 clones, with approximately 80% as singletons. Sequencing was performed on peripheral blood, taken from a patient treated with radiotherapy plus ipilimumab. The receptors stem from a human donor with non-small cell lung cancer that progressed on radiotherapy plus ipilimumab.

The chain combines TRBV10-3 with TRBJ1-2; D gene unclear. CDR1 ENHRY and CDR2 SYGVKD come from the germline V gene. Trimming removed 2 bases from V and 8 bases from J, with 9 bases in between. This CDR3 spans 12 amino acids. The DNA of the CDR3 is TGTGCCATCAGTGAGCGAGAGGGAGGCTACACCTTC. The encoded protein is CAISEREGGYTF.

A remark on this clone: This specimen includes other DNA sequences encoding the same CDR3. This chain uses TRBV19 with TRBJ1-5, with unresolved D. The germline V gene encodes CDR1 LNHDA and CDR2 SQIVND (reference sequence). There are 12 residues in the CDR3. The ends were cut back, 1 base at V and 7 bases at J, with 5 bases in the middle. CDR3 sequence: CASSIAGQPQHF. The CDR3 DNA follows: TGTGCCAGTAGTATAGCAGGCCAGCCCCAGCATTTT.

The chain is built from TRBV10-3 and TRBJ2-7, with TRBD1 matching 9 bases. Per the germline V gene, CDR1 is ENHRY and CDR2 is SYGVKD. Trimming at V came to 8 bases and at J to 2 bases, leaving 1 base not matched to a gene. This CDR3 spans 12 amino acids. DNA of the CDR3: TGTGCCATCGGGACAGGGACCTACGAGCAGTACTTC. Residues: CAIGTGTYEQYF.

The J gene is TRBJ1-1, the V gene TRBV7-2, with TRBD1 matching 8 bases. The CDR3 loop spans 15 amino acids. J lost 8 bases, V lost 4 bases, and 12 bases had no gene match. Germline assignment: CDR1 SGHTA and CDR2 FQGNSA. The DNA for the CDR3 is TGTGCCAGCAGCTCCCCGCAGGGGGCGGTAGCCGAAGCTTTCTTT. This codes for CASSSPQGAVAEAFF.

This rearrangement joins TRBV9 to TRBJ1-6; TRBD1 might be the D (5 bases). Germline V gene data show CDR1 as SGDLS and CDR2 as YYNGEE. Trimming cost V 1 base and J 8 bases, with 22 bases left between them. The CDR3 has 18 amino acids. In nucleotides, the CDR3 is TGTGCCAGCAGCGTAAAGGAGGGGACTGGAACAAGGGATTCACCCCTCCACTTT. Encoded protein: CASSVKEGTGTRDSPLHF.

The chain links TRBV7-3 to TRBJ2-5; the D gene could be TRBD1 or TRBD2 (5 bases each). This CDR3 is built from 16 residues. V dropped 2 bases and J dropped 1 base, with 14 bases sitting between them. CDR1 is SGHTA and CDR2 is FQGTGA in the germline V gene. CDR3 loop: CASSLSVRGPQETQYF. Written as DNA, the CDR3 is TGTGCCAGCAGCTTATCTGTCCGGGGCCCCCAAGAGACCCAGTACTTC.

The genes are TRBV10-3 and TRBJ1-2; no definite D call. The CDR3 contains 14 residues. V shed 7 bases and J shed 0 bases, with 12 bases lying between them. Germline lookup yields CDR1 ENHRY and CDR2 SYGVKD. The DNA of the CDR3 is TGTGCCATCACCGAGCGGGAAACTAACTATGGCTACACCTTC. This sequence encodes CAITERETNYGYTF.

V usage is TRBV4-3 and J usage is TRBJ2-2; the match to TRBD2 covers 7 bases. The V segment lost 2 bases and the J segment 4 bases; nucleotides outside the gene matches: 7. Germline V gene sequence: CDR1 LGHNA, CDR2 YSLEER. This CDR3 comprises 16 residues. CDR3 protein: CASSQSGLGPTGELFF. The CDR3 region has the DNA TGCGCCAGCAGCCAATCCGGACTAGGGCCCACCGGGGAGCTGTTTTTT.

The chain uses TRBV28 and TRBJ2-7; possible D gene TRBD2, 7 bases. In germline, CDR1 is MDHEN, CDR2 SYDVKM. Trimming shortened V by 3 bases and J by 3 bases, and 9 bases separated the two germline ends. This CDR3 is 13 amino acids long. The chain's CDR3 is CASSLGGGYEQYF. DNA for the CDR3: TGTGCCAGCAGTTTGGGAGGGGGCTACGAGCAGTACTTC.

The J gene is TRBJ2-3, the V gene TRBV7-9; 8 bases are a match to TRBD2. V trimming: 1 base; J trimming: 5 bases; junction bases outside the gene matches: 5. There are 15 residues in the CDR3. Germline lookup yields CDR1 SEHNR and CDR2 FQNEAQ (reference sequence). CDR3 nucleotide sequence: TGTGCCAGCAGCTTAGGATTGCTAGCGGGAGATACGCAGTATTTT. It yields the protein CASSLGLLAGDTQYF.

This clone was observed a single time. The sample has other DNA sequences that encode this CDR3 too. The chain joins TRBV25-1 to TRBJ1-1; TRBD1 aligns across 10 bases. The CDR3 consists of 13 residues. Germline V lookup: CDR1 MGHDK, CDR2 SYGVNS. The V gene end was trimmed by 5 bases and the J gene end by 6 bases; junction bases not matched to a gene: 3. The CDR3 nucleotides are TGTGCCAGCAGTCCCGGACAGGGGGCTGAAGCTTTCTTT. Its translation: CASSPGQGAEAFF. Full variable domain (remainder filled in from reference TRBV25-1 and TRBJ1-1): EADIYQTPRYLVIGTGKKITLECSQTMGHDKMYWYQQDPGMELHLIHYSYGVNSTEKGDLSSESTVSRIRTEHFPLTLESARPSHTSQYLCASSPGQGAEAFFGQGTRLTVV.

The chain couples TRBV7-9 to TRBJ2-7; 8 bases fit TRBD2. Germline V gene lookup returns CDR1 SEHNR and CDR2 FQNEAQ (reference sequence). Germline trimming cut 1 base from V and 3 bases from J; bases unmatched to any gene: 2. CDR3 length equals 14 residues. The DNA for the CDR3 is TGTGCCAGCAGCTTAGGGACTAGCAACTACGAGCAGTACTTC. It is translated as CASSLGTSNYEQYF.

The chain is built from TRBV4-2 and TRBJ2-1; 8 bases line up with TRBD2. Germline trimming cut 2 bases from V and 8 bases from J; bases unmatched to any gene: 8. CDR1 and CDR2 (germline): LGHNA, YNFKEQ. The CDR3 has 15 amino acids. The CDR3 coding sequence is TGTGCCAGCAGCCAACACAGCGGGAGTGGGTATGAGCAGTTCTTC. This gives the protein CASSQHSGSGYEQFF.

This chain connects TRBV7-9 to TRBJ2-1, with 8 bases lining up with TRBD2. Germline CDR1 reads SEHNR; CDR2 reads FQNEAQ (reference sequence). V was pared by 0 bases and J by 7 bases, with 5 bases of the junction left unmatched. The CDR3 consists of 15 residues. CDR3 sequence (DNA): TGTGCCAGCAGCTTAGCTAGCGGGGTATTGAATGAGCAGTTCTTC. It specifies CASSLASGVLNEQFF. The complete variable domain, with remaining parts taken from reference TRBV7-9 and TRBJ2-1, reads DTGVSQNPRHKITKRGQNVTFRCDPISEHNRLYWYRQTLGQGPEFLTYFQNEAQLEKSRLLSDRFSAERPKGSFSTLEIQRTEQGDSAMYLCASSLASGVLNEQFFGPGTRLTVL.

This clone was picked up a small number of times. The chain is built from TRBV5-5 and TRBJ2-7; D remains unclear. V lost 4 bases to trimming and J lost 0 bases, with 11 bases between them. Germline values: CDR1 SGHKS, CDR2 YYEKEE (reference sequence). This CDR3 region has 14 residues. This chain's CDR3 is CASSVWDSSYEQYF. The CDR3 nucleotides are TGTGCCAGCAGCGTCTGGGATAGCTCCTACGAGCAGTACTTC.

On this clone itself: Other DNA sequences in the same sample also yield this CDR3. This chain links TRBV7-9 with TRBJ1-3; no firm D call. CDR1 and CDR2 from the germline V gene are SEHNR and FQNEAQ (reference sequence). The CDR3 has 14 amino acids. V was cut by 5 bases and J by 0 bases, with 8 bases left in between. The CDR3 DNA sequence: TGTGCCAGCAGCCCTCTGAGCTCTGGAAACACCATATATTTT. Translation gives CASSPLSSGNTIYF.

V gene TRBV7-9 combines with J gene TRBJ1-4; unclear D gene. Trimming removed 2 bases from V and 5 bases from J, with 6 bases in between. CDR1 and CDR2 (germline): SEHNR, FQNEAQ (reference sequence). This CDR3 region has 13 residues. In DNA form, the CDR3 reads TGTGCCAGCAGCTTATATCCAAATGAAAAACTGTTTTTT. It is translated as CASSLYPNEKLFF.

The genes are TRBV4-1 and TRBJ2-5, with D maybe TRBD1 (5 bases). This CDR3 region has 18 residues. Germline lookup yields CDR1 MGHRA and CDR2 YSYEKL. V was pared by 4 bases and J by 5 bases, with 26 bases between. CDR3 region: CASSRLPQALGALETQYF. As DNA, the CDR3 is TGCGCCAGCAGCCGCCTCCCTCAGGCCCTTGGGGCACTTGAGACCCAGTACTTC.

V gene TRBV6-5 combines with J gene TRBJ2-1; tentative D call: TRBD2 (7 bases). In germline, CDR1 is MNHEY, CDR2 SVGAGI. V was clipped by 1 base and J by 8 bases, with 18 bases between them. The CDR3 extends over 16 amino acids. The CDR3, as DNA: TGTGCCAGCAGTTACTTAGGTGGGGGGGCCTCCGATGAGCAGTTCTTC. It yields the protein CASSYLGGGASDEQFF.

The chain is built from TRBV5-5 and TRBJ1-3; D remains ambiguous. Germline-derived CDR1 and CDR2 are SGHKS and YYEKEE (reference sequence). This CDR3 comprises 17 residues. Trimming shortened V by 0 bases and J by 2 bases, and 15 bases separated the two germline ends. CDR3 sequence reads: CASSLESAGLTGNTIYF. CDR3 nucleotides: TGTGCCAGCAGCTTGGAATCAGCAGGCCTTACTGGAAACACCATATATTTT.

Regarding this clone: Within the sample, other DNA sequences also encode this same CDR3. CDR3 sequence reads: CASSSGTGDYEQYF. Written as DNA, the CDR3 is TGTGCCAGCTCATCCGGGACAGGGGACTACGAGCAGTACTTC. This sequence joins TRBV18 and TRBJ2-7; TRBD1 matches at 10 bases. Germline loops: CDR1 KGHSH, CDR2 LQKENI. CDR3 size: 14 residues. Losses at the gene ends were 5 bases for V and 3 bases for J; bases not matched to a gene: 4. Filled out from reference TRBV18 and TRBJ2-7, the complete variable domain reads NAGVMQNPRHLVRRRGQEARLRCSPMKGHSHVYWYRQLPEEGLKFMVYLQKENIIDESGMPKERFSAEFPKEGPSILRIQQVVRGDSAAYFCASSSGTGDYEQYFGPGTRLTVT.

V usage is TRBV5-1 and J usage is TRBJ2-3, with D hard to call. The CDR3 consists of 15 residues. The V end lost 0 bases, the J end lost 3 bases, and 11 bases lay between the germline ends. Germline V gene sequence: CDR1 SGHRS, CDR2 YFSETQ. The CDR3 sequence is CASSLERMGTDTQYF. The DNA for the CDR3 is TGCGCCAGCAGCTTGGAAAGGATGGGGACAGATACGCAGTATTTT.

The chain couples TRBV7-9 to TRBJ2-6, with 8 bases matching TRBD1. From germline, CDR1 is SEHNR and CDR2 FQNEAQ (reference sequence). The V and J ends lost 5 bases and 0 bases, in that order; junction bases with no gene match: 3. The CDR3 runs 16 residues. The CDR3 protein is CASSPTGGSGANVLTF. CDR3 bases: TGTGCCAGCAGCCCAACAGGGGGCTCTGGGGCCAACGTCCTGACTTTC.

The chain has TRBV9 and TRBJ1-2; 9 bases fit TRBD1. Per germline, CDR1 SGDLS and CDR2 YYNGEE. The CDR3 has 14 residues. V lost 0 bases to trimming and J lost 5 bases; unmatched junction nucleotides: 2. In DNA form, the CDR3 reads TGTGCCAGCAGCGTAGAGGACAGGGGTTATGGCTACACCTTC. Residues: CASSVEDRGYGYTF.

The rearrangement joins TRBV7-9 to TRBJ1-2; TRBD1 is a possible D gene (5 bases). The CDR3 length is 14 residues. Germline lookup yields CDR1 SEHNR and CDR2 FQNEAQ (reference sequence). Between the trimmed V and J ends, which lost 0 bases and 2 bases, there was a span of 7 bases. The CDR3 spells CASSLARGNYGYTF. Written as DNA, the CDR3 is TGTGCCAGCAGCTTAGCGCGGGGGAACTATGGCTACACCTTC.

This rearrangement joins TRBV5-1 to TRBJ1-2; tentative D call: TRBD1 (5 bases). V dropped 4 bases and J dropped 1 base, with 8 bases sitting between them. The CDR3 loop spans 13 amino acids. Germline V gives CDR1 SGHRS, CDR2 YFSETQ. CDR3 sequence: CASSPDSNYGYTF. CDR3 sequence (DNA): TGCGCCAGCAGCCCCGACAGTAACTATGGCTACACCTTC.

With respect to this clone: The sample holds other DNA sequences that translate to the same CDR3. The V call is TRBV4-3, the J call TRBJ2-1; D is unresolved. CDR3 length: 16 residues. Germline V lookup: CDR1 LGHNA, CDR2 YSLEER. The V gene lost 1 base and the J gene lost 0 bases, with 10 bases spanning the gap. The CDR3 loop is CASSQGLLSSYNEQFF. CDR3 sequence (DNA): TGCGCCAGCAGCCAAGGGCTACTGAGCTCCTACAATGAGCAGTTCTTC.

V usage is TRBV18 and J usage is TRBJ2-3; maybe TRBD1 (6 bases). Germline V gene lookup returns CDR1 KGHSH and CDR2 LQKENI. V lost 2 bases, J lost 2 bases, and 14 bases lay in between. CDR3 length: 16 residues. The CDR3 region is CASSPANRANTDTQYF. The CDR3 region has the DNA TGTGCCAGCTCACCAGCCAACAGGGCGAACACAGATACGCAGTATTTT.